These T cell receptor beta chains were read from a single sample in a study of cytomegalovirus exposure and HLA in healthy donors. Produced via immunoSEQ multiplex PCR; TCRdb's table is partial and in-frame only. This sample has approximately 110,000 clones, with more than 60% found just once. Specimen: PBMCs. All receptors come from a woman between 35 and 50 years old in good health and CMV-seronegative. Both conserved end residues are part of each CDR3. The order of the fields is J gene, clone size, V gene, D gene, CDR3 protein, CDR3 DNA. A D gene is named only where the DNA matches it firmly. Clone size is not always given. Where it is, it says once, few, many or a class for expanded clones.

TRBJ1-4 | - | TRBV5-5 | TRBD1 | CASSLAGTGLVEKLFF | TGTGCCAGCAGCTTGGCCGGGACAGGGCTCGTTGAAAAACTGTTTTTT
TRBJ1-2 | - | TRBV10-1 | - | CASFVGGYTF | TGCGCCAGCTTCGTCGGTGGCTACACCTTC
TRBJ2-1 | few | TRBV7-8 | - | CASSLARSSSYNEQFF | TGTGCCAGCAGCTTAGCGCGTTCGAGCTCCTACAATGAGCAGTTCTTC
TRBJ2-7 | once | TRBV30 | TRBD1 | CASTFTGVGEQYF | TGTGCCTCTACTTTTACAGGGGTGGGCGAGCAGTACTTC
TRBJ2-4 | - | TRBV9 | - | CASSGGDGIQYF | TGTGCCAGCAGCGGCGGGGATGGCATTCAGTACTTC
TRBJ2-3 | - | TRBV19 | - | CASRQGVGDTQYF | TGTGCCAGTCGTCAAGGGGTAGGAGATACGCAGTATTTT
TRBJ1-1 | - | TRBV5-5 | TRBD1 | CASSLTGGVENTEAFF | TGTGCCAGCAGCTTAACAGGGGGCGTCGAAAACACTGAAGCTTTCTTT
TRBJ2-5 | - | TRBV28 | TRBD2 | CASSLPGTIQETQYF | TGTGCCAGCAGTTTACCCGGGACTATCCAAGAGACCCAGTACTTC
TRBJ1-3 | - | TRBV6-1 | - | CATDRSSGNTIYF | TGTGCCACCGACAGATCCTCTGGAAACACCATATATTTT
TRBJ2-6 | - | TRBV13 | TRBD1 | CASSPPPLTGDSGANVLTF | TGTGCCAGCAGCCCACCTCCCTTGACAGGGGATTCTGGGGCCAACGTCCTGACTTTC
TRBJ2-5 | few | TRBV7-3 | - | CASSLSSLETQYF | TGTGCCAGCAGCTTAAGTTCTTTGGAGACCCAGTACTTC
TRBJ2-3 | - | TRBV5-6 | - | CASSLPFLQRANTQYF | TGTGCCAGCAGCTTGCCCTTCCTCCAGCGGGCAAATACGCAGTATTTT
TRBJ2-2 | once | TRBV19 | TRBD1 | CASSRDRRFGELFF | TGTGCCAGTAGTAGGGACAGGAGGTTCGGGGAGCTGTTTTTT
TRBJ1-1 | large | TRBV5-1 | - | CASSRWVQGNTEAFF | TGCGCCAGCAGCCGTTGGGTTCAGGGGAACACTGAAGCTTTCTTT
TRBJ1-5 | - | TRBV10-2 | - | CASGQTNSNQPQHF | TGCGCCAGCGGACAGACCAATAGCAATCAGCCCCAGCATTTT
TRBJ2-3 | - | TRBV2 | TRBD2 | CASSGWTSGRAGADTQYF | TGTGCCAGCAGTGGATGGACTAGCGGGAGGGCCGGGGCAGATACGCAGTATTTT
TRBJ2-7 | - | TRBV18 | TRBD2 | CASSSWTSGYEQYF | TGTGCCAGCTCATCCTGGACTAGCGGCTACGAGCAGTACTTC
TRBJ2-3 | few | TRBV6-1 | TRBD1 | CASIEGATPTDTQYF | TGTGCCAGCATCGAGGGGGCGACGCCCACAGATACGCAGTATTTT
TRBJ2-1 | - | TRBV5-1 | TRBD2 | CASSLDAGGPRGEQFF | TGCGCCAGCAGCCTGGATGCGGGAGGGCCTCGGGGGGAGCAGTTCTTC
TRBJ2-3 | - | TRBV6-4 | - | CASSDSKGSTDTQYF | TGTGCCAGCAGTGACTCGAAGGGGAGCACAGATACGCAGTATTTT
TRBJ2-2 | - | TRBV6-1 | - | CASSELAGTGGELFF | TGTGCCAGCAGTGAATTGGCGGGGACGGGAGGGGAGCTGTTTTTT
TRBJ2-2 | - | TRBV7-3 | - | CASSQTGGLTGELFF | TGTGCCAGCAGCCAAACGGGGGGCCTCACCGGGGAGCTGTTTTTT
TRBJ2-4 | - | TRBV10-2 | - | CASSENPPYRGLKNIQYF | TGCGCCAGCAGTGAGAATCCCCCGTACAGGGGACTCAAAAACATTCAGTACTTC
TRBJ2-7 | once | TRBV11-2 | - | CASSSNLGRTSYEQYF | TGTGCCAGCAGCTCCAACCTCGGACGGACTTCCTACGAGCAGTACTTC
TRBJ2-1 | - | TRBV28 | - | CASSLSGRQFF | TGTGCCAGCAGTTTAAGTGGTAGGCAGTTCTTC
TRBJ1-5 | - | TRBV18 | - | CASSESDSNQPQHF | TGTGCCAGCTCAGAAAGCGATAGCAATCAGCCCCAGCATTTT
TRBJ1-5 | few | TRBV5-4 | - | CASSSAGNQPQHF | TGTGCCAGCAGCTCCGCGGGAAATCAGCCCCAGCATTTT
TRBJ2-7 | - | TRBV18 | TRBD1 | CASSPGQGTYEQYF | TGTGCCAGCTCACCAGGACAGGGAACCTACGAGCAGTACTTC
TRBJ2-5 | few | TRBV6-4 | TRBD1 | CASSPGTGPQETQYF | TGTGCCAGCAGTCCCGGGACAGGGCCCCAAGAGACCCAGTACTTC
TRBJ2-7 | - | TRBV5-4 | TRBD1 | CASSLGGGDRGLEQYF | TGTGCCAGCAGCTTGGGGGGAGGGGACAGGGGTCTCGAGCAGTACTTC
TRBJ2-3 | - | TRBV5-6 | TRBD1 | CASSRDSNLAQYF | TGTGCCAGCAGCAGGGACAGTAATCTTGCGCAGTATTTT
TRBJ2-5 | - | TRBV19 | - | CASQQGETQYF | TGTGCCAGTCAACAGGGTGAGACCCAGTACTTC
TRBJ2-2 | once | TRBV5-4 | TRBD2 | CASRPGLAGGNTGELFF | TGTGCCAGCAGACCTGGACTAGCGGGGGGCAACACCGGGGAGCTGTTTTTT
TRBJ1-2 | - | TRBV4-3 | - | CASSQSLREYGYTF | TGCGCCAGCAGCCAAAGCCTTAGGGAGTATGGCTACACCTTC
TRBJ2-1 | - | TRBV7-9 | - | CASSLAGGHEQFF | TGTGCCAGCAGCTTAGCCGGGGGGCATGAGCAGTTCTTC
TRBJ1-2 | - | TRBV28 | - | CASLLGANYGYTF | TGTGCCAGCCTACTCGGGGCTAACTATGGCTACACCTTC
TRBJ2-7 | - | TRBV28 | - | CASSFYTREQYF | TGTGCCAGCAGTTTTTATACGAGGGAGCAGTACTTC
TRBJ1-2 | - | TRBV28 | TRBD1 | CASSSGQGSRGYGYTF | TGTGCCAGCAGTTCGGGACAGGGCAGCAGGGGCTATGGCTACACCTTC
TRBJ2-3 | - | TRBV30 | TRBD2 | CAWRKLAGAADTQYF | TGTGCCTGGAGAAAACTAGCGGGAGCCGCAGATACGCAGTATTTT
TRBJ2-7 | few | TRBV7-9 | TRBD1 | CASSFGQGIDEQYF | TGTGCCAGCAGCTTCGGACAGGGTATTGACGAGCAGTACTTC
TRBJ2-1 | - | TRBV29-1 | - | CSSWGVVAGAYNEQFF | TGCAGCAGTTGGGGGGTGGTGGCGGGGGCGTACAATGAGCAGTTCTTC